This TCR beta chain came from a study of cytomegalovirus exposure and HLA in healthy donors. Germline V CDR1 and CDR2: SEHNR, FQNEAQ (reference sequence). V lost 1 base and J lost 0, with 15 bases in between. The CDR3 is 17 amino acids. Overall study results and limits: Across donors, presence/absence analyses took sequencing depth to be roughly uniform.

PCR involved 60 Vbeta and 13 Jbeta primers. Using immunoSEQ multiplex PCR, the repertoire was profiled, and TCRdb retains in-frame clones only, with some absent. Here the sample spans 250,000 to 350,000 clones, more than 55% being singletons. Note on this clone: The antigen is not known.

Source material: PBMCs. This rearrangement joins TRBV7-9 to TRBJ2-5, with D perhaps TRBD2 (7 bases). The clonotype was recovered from a female donor in good health and CMV-seronegative. The CDR3 is CASSLEGGGLDQETQYF. The CDR3 nucleotides are TGTGCCAGCAGCTTAGAGGGGGGGGGTTTGGACCAAGAGACCCAGTACTTC.